This entry describes one TCR beta chain. The target antigen is unknown. This sample stems from a study of cytomegalovirus exposure and HLA in healthy donors. At the level of the study: Inside one of the first data releases sat 80 million to 95 million unique TCRs taken from HLA-typed donors. Study-wide results and limits: Immune exposure information comprised only CMV serostatus.

Primers included in the PCR were 60 Vbeta and 13 Jbeta primers. The table came from immunoSEQ multiplex PCR; TCRdb's copy has only in-frame clones and leaves some out. Of around 150,000 clones in the sample, 80% to 90% are singletons; the top ten hold roughly 8.8%. The CDR3 has 13 amino acids. V trimming: 3 bases; J trimming: 6 bases; junction bases outside the gene matches: 5. The V gene's germline CDR1 is SNHLY and CDR2 FYNNEI. Sequencing used PBMCs. This chain links TRBV2 with TRBJ2-7; TRBD1 agrees at 7 bases. This TCR came from a man aged 18 to 29 in good health and CMV-seropositive. CDR3 nucleotides: TGTGCCAGCAGTGAGAGGGGGCTCGGCGAGCAGTACTTC. Protein sequence: CASSERGLGEQYF.